The 10 T cell receptor beta chains listed next were all sequenced from one sample in a study of blood T cells in healthy people across ages. Primers used in a second PCR of roughly 7 to 12 cycles were a sample-barcoded 5' primer and a J-beta primer mix. TCRdb recomputed calls from the 5' RACE reads with MiXCR, one row per CDR3 protein. The repertoire holds roughly 680,000 distinct CDR3 sequences, with over 40% as singletons. Sequenced input: blood. Source of these receptors: a woman of 80 years or more in good health.

This clonotype was seen ten or more times. The CDR3 sequence is CASSEVPSWGFSYNEQFF. CDR3 sequence (DNA): TGTGCCAGCAGTGAAGTCCCCTCTTGGGGGTTCTCCTACAATGAGCAGTTCTTC. This sequence joins TRBV6-1 and TRBJ2-1; the D gene could be TRBD1 or TRBD2 (5 bases each). The CDR3 sequence is 18 residues long. The V end lost 1 base, the J end lost 0 bases, and 16 bases lay between the germline ends. The V gene's germline CDR1 is MNHNS and CDR2 SASEGT.

This clonotype occurred many times. The rearrangement joins TRBV10-1 to TRBJ2-1, with 8 nucleotides matching TRBD1. Germline V gene lookup returns CDR1 WNHNN and CDR2 SYGVQD (reference sequence). CDR3 length equals 15 residues. The trim removed 5 bases at V and 5 bases at J, leaving 8 bases unmatched. This CDR3 reads CASSPGGQGDNEQFF. DNA for the CDR3: TGCGCCAGCAGTCCAGGGGGCCAGGGGGACAATGAGCAGTTCTTC.

This clonotype came up many times. The chain uses TRBV29-1 and TRBJ2-1; D perhaps matches TRBD1 (5 bases). CDR1 is SQVTM and CDR2 is ANQGSEA in the germline V gene. The CDR3 contains 11 residues. CDR3 in amino acids: CKGLSYNEQFF. For the CDR3, the DNA is TGCAAGGGGCTATCCTACAATGAGCAGTTCTTC.

Only a few counts were recorded for this clonotype. The genes are TRBV6-6 and TRBJ2-3; a possible D gene is TRBD1 (6 bases). This CDR3 contains 16 residues. The V gene lost 8 bases and the J gene lost 8 bases, with 26 bases spanning the gap. CDR1 and CDR2 (germline): MNHNY, SVGAGI (reference sequence). The CDR3 nucleotides read TGTGCCAGCGGAACACTCCCGGGACAACAGCCCTGTACGCAGTATTTT. This sequence encodes CASGTLPGQQPCTQYF.

The genes are TRBV29-1 and TRBJ2-7; no firm D call. Germline V gene data show CDR1 as SQVTM and CDR2 as ANQGSEA. V lost 4 bases and J lost 3, with 10 bases in between. The CDR3 is made up of 12 amino acids. The CDR3 reads CSVVDENYEQYF. CDR3 DNA sequence: TGCAGCGTTGTCGACGAAAACTACGAGCAGTACTTC.

The CDR3, as DNA: TGTGCCAGCGGGCGGAGGGCCACTGAAGCTTTCTTT. Translation gives CASGRRATEAFF. The V and J genes are TRBV28 and TRBJ1-1; D gene unclear. The CDR3 has 12 amino acids. Trimming removed 8 bases from V and 4 bases from J, with 11 bases in between. Per the germline V gene, CDR1 is MDHEN and CDR2 is SYDVKM.

Remarks on this clonotype: A much more abundant neighbour one base away suggests this may be a read error. The chain carries TRBV7-9 and TRBJ2-7; 7 bases are shared with TRBD2. The CDR3 is made up of 13 amino acids. With V trimmed by 5 bases and J by 2 bases, 3 bases remained unmatched. Per the germline V gene, CDR1 is SEHNR and CDR2 is FQNEAQ (reference sequence). The DNA for the CDR3 is TGTGCCAGCAGCATTACTAGCGCCTACGAGCAGTACTTC. This encodes CASSITSAYEQYF.

This clonotype occurred once. The V gene is TRBV27, the J gene TRBJ2-5; D is unclear. The germline V and J ends were trimmed by 5 bases and 11 bases, with 12 bases remaining between them. The length of the CDR3 is 11 residues. CDR1 MNHEY and CDR2 SMNVEV come from the germline V gene (reference sequence). The CDR3 DNA reads as TGTGCCAGCAGTGGCAGCAATAAGCAGTACTTC. Translated, it gives CASSGSNKQYF.

This clonotype occurred many times. J is TRBJ2-1 and V is TRBV20-1; TRBD2 matches 8 bases. Germline lookup yields CDR1 DFQATT and CDR2 SNEGSKA (reference sequence). This CDR3 has 14 residues. The V and J ends lost 5 bases and 6 bases, in that order; junction bases with no gene match: 9. CDR3: CSAVAPRGGNEQFF. The CDR3 nucleotides read TGCAGTGCTGTTGCTCCCCGGGGGGGCAATGAGCAGTTCTTC.

This clonotype has a handful of counts. CDR3 residues: CASSLIDSGQPQHF. The CDR3 coding sequence is TGTGCCAGCAGTTTAATCGACAGCGGGCAGCCCCAGCATTTT. The rearrangement uses TRBV28 and TRBJ1-5, with D maybe TRBD1 (5 bases). V lost 2 bases to trimming and J lost 7 bases, with 12 bases between them. The V gene's germline CDR1 is MDHEN and CDR2 SYDVKM. This CDR3 contains 14 residues.